Listed below are T cell receptor beta chains from one sample, sequenced in a study of T cells in Graves' hyperthyroidism and ophthalmopathy. TCRdb redid the calling of the multiplex PCR reads with MiXCR, one entry per CDR3 protein. This table holds 500,000 to 650,000 distinct CDR3 sequences, just under 20% found once. Sequenced sample: blood. The receptors were sampled from a man aged 40-49 years with Graves' ophthalmopathy. CDR3s leave out the opening cysteine and the closing phenylalanine or tryptophan. The order of the fields is V gene, CDR3 length, J gene, CDR3 protein.

TRBV7-2	11	TRBJ1-2	ASSRPSEGGYT
TRBV11-1	12	TRBJ2-1	ASSLRTGGHEQF
TRBV20-1	10	TRBJ1-2	SAGQVNYGYT
TRBV6-1	12	TRBJ1-1	ASSEWGDGAEAF
TRBV6-1	11	TRBJ2-5	ASSEWGQETQY
TRBV13	12	TRBJ2-3	ASSPRRSAGTQY
TRBV5-1	14	TRBJ2-3	ASSPSGGARADTQY
TRBV6-2/TRBV6-3	11	TRBJ2-3	ALSRARGDTQY
TRBV28	13	TRBJ1-2	ASSIYKGGRNGYT
TRBV3-1	14	TRBJ1-1	ASSQPTSSPNTEAF
TRBV12-3/TRBV12-4	14	TRBJ2-7	ASSSLGVAGVDEQY
TRBV6-1	13	TRBJ2-5	ASTPRGGARETQY
TRBV12-3/TRBV12-4	14	TRBJ1-1	ASSFPQAGANTEAF
TRBV3-1	11	TRBJ1-2	ASSPLDRDGYT
TRBV3-1	13	TRBJ2-1	ASSALAASYNEQF
TRBV3-1	13	TRBJ1-2	ASSGIGQGPDGYT
TRBV20-1	13	TRBJ2-5	SARKPTGFGETQY
TRBV30	14	TRBJ1-1	AWSVPGQIMNTEAF
TRBV27	15	TRBJ2-1	ASRTGLAGPSYNEQF
TRBV6-1	12	TRBJ1-2	ASTWTGANYGYT
TRBV4-2	17	TRBJ2-2	ASSRGESSGGLNTGELF
TRBV6-1	11	TRBJ2-1	ASRQTENNEQF
TRBV7-8	13	TRBJ2-1	ASSPQAAGGNEQF
TRBV6-1	10	TRBJ1-5	ASSTGNQPQH
TRBV6-1	15	TRBJ2-6	ASRPGRSSSGANVLT
TRBV12-3/TRBV12-4	12	TRBJ2-1	ASSLETSINEQF
TRBV6-1	10	TRBJ2-7	ASSEVKNEQY
TRBV28	12	TRBJ2-1	ASSLDRGQYEQF
TRBV10-2	13	TRBJ2-1	ASTTSGSIGNEQF
TRBV27	13	TRBJ2-3	ASSRSGRAPDTQY
TRBV13	13	TRBJ2-7	ASSLGGQHQGKQY
TRBV11-2	12	TRBJ2-5	ASSFTTSGETQY
TRBV6-1	10	TRBJ2-1	ASSERGNEQF
TRBV20-1	12	TRBJ2-1	SAIPPSGVGEQF
TRBV3-1	12	TRBJ1-2	ASSQDRAAGSYT
TRBV6-4	10	TRBJ1-5	AIPTGGQPQH
TRBV11-2	13	TRBJ2-3	ASSLVWGKRDTQY